This TCR beta chain derives from a study of blood T cell repertoires in COVID-19. Overall study context: Both acute and convalescent COVID-19 samples were obtained from the United States, Italy and Spain.

The CDR3 is made up of 13 amino acids. The germline V and J ends were trimmed by 2 bases and 8 bases, with 15 bases remaining between them. The V gene's germline CDR1 is GTSNPN and CDR2 SVGIG (reference sequence). Per the study methods: The authors estimated nucleated cell counts from reference gene primer amplification. This table comes from immunoSEQ multiplex PCR, and its TCRdb copy is limited to in-frame clones, with some not included. V and J calls and clone size are those listed in that table; D and trimming were worked out from the DNA. The sample contains about 170,000 clones, about 80% of which appear only once.

The specimen sequenced was peripheral blood. The chain carries TRBV30 and TRBJ1-2; a possible D gene is TRBD1 (5 bases). The clonotype was recovered from an elderly woman with acute or convalescent COVID-19. This CDR3 is CAWSSRGLGGYTF. The CDR3 DNA sequence: TGTGCCTGGAGTTCTCGGGGACTGGGAGGCTACACCTTC.